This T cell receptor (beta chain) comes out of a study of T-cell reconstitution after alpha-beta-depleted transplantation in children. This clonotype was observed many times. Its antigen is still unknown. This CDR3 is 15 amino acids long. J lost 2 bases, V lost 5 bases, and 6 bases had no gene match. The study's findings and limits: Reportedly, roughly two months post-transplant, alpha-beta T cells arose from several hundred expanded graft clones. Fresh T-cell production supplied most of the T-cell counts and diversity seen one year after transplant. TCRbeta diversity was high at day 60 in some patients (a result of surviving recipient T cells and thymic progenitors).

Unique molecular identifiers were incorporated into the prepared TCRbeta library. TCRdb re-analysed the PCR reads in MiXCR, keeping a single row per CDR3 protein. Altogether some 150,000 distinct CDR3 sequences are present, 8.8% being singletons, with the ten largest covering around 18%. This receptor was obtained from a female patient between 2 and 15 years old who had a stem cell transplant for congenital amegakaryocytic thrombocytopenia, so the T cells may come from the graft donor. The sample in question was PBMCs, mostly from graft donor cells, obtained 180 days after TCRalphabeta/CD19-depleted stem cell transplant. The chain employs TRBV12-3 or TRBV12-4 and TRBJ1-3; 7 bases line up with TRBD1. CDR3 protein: CASSIQGEAGNTIYF. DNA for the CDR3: TGTGCCAGCAGTATTCAGGGGGAGGCTGGAAACACCATATATTTT.